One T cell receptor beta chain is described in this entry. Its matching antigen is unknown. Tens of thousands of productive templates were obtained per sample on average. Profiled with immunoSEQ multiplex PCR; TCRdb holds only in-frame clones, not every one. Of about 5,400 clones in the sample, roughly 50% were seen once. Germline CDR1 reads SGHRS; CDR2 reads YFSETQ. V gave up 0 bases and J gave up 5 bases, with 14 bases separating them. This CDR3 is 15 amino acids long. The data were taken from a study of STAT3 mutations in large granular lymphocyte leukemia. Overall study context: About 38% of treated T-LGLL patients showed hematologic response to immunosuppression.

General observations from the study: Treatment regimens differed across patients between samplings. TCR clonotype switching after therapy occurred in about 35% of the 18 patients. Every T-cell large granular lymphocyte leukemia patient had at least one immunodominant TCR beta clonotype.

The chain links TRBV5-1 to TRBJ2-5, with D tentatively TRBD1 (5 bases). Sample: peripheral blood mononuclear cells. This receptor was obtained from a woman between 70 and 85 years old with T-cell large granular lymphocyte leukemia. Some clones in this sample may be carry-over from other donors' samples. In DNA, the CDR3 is TGCGCCAGCAGCTTGGTAGGGGTGTCGCAGGAGACCCAGTACTTC. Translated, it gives CASSLVGVSQETQYF. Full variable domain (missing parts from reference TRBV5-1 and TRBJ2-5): KAGVTQTPRYLIKTRGQQVTLSCSPISGHRSVSWYQQTPGQGLQFLFEYFSETQRNKGNFPGRFSGRQFSNSRSEMNVSTLELGDSALYLCASSLVGVSQETQYFGPGTRLLVL.